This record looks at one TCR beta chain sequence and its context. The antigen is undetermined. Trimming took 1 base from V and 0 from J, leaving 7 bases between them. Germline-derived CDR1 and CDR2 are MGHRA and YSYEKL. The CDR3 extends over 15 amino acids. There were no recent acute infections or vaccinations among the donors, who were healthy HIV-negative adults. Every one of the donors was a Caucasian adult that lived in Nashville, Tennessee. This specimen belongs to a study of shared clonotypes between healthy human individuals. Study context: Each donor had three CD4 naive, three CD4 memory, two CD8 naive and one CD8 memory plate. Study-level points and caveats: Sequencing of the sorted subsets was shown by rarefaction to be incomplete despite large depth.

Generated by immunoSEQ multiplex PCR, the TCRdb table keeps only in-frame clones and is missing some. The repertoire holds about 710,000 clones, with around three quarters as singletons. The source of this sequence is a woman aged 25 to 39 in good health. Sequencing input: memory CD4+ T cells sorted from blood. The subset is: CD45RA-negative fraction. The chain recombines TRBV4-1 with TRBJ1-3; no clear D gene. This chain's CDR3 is CASSQAQVSGNTIYF. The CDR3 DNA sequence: TGCGCCAGCAGCCAAGCTCAGGTCTCTGGAAACACCATATATTTT.